What follows describes a single T cell receptor beta chain. This entry is derived from a study of OX40 agonist ivuxolimab in advanced cancers. Generated by immunoSEQ multiplex PCR, the TCRdb table keeps only in-frame clones and is missing some. The sample holds tens of thousands of clones, about 88% seen once. V was pared by 4 bases and J by 3 bases, with 10 bases between. The CDR3 extends over 14 amino acids. The germline CDR1 and CDR2 sequences are SNHLY and FYNNEI. This rearrangement joins TRBV2 to TRBJ1-5; possibly TRBD1 for D (5 bases). The sequence came from an adult with an advanced solid tumor such as melanoma, head and neck, liver or kidney cancer. Sequences were derived from CD4+ or CD8+ T cells sorted from blood, sampled in a trial of the OX40 agonist ivuxolimab. CDR3 nucleotides: TGTGCCAGCAGTGCTGGGACGTTCAATCAGCCCCAGCATTTT. This sequence encodes CASSAGTFNQPQHF.